The table lists the clone carrying this T cell receptor beta chain with a few counts. This sample stems from a study of blood T cells in healthy people across ages. J was trimmed by 0 bases and V by 7 bases; bases with no gene match: 4. The CDR3 spans 15 residues. For the second PCR, which ran for about 6 to 11 cycles, a sample-barcoded 5' primer and a J-beta primer mix were used. TCRdb ran MiXCR on the 5' RACE reads and lists one entry per CDR3 protein. The repertoire holds fewer than 2 million distinct CDR3 sequences, with 35% to 50% as singletons. The J gene is TRBJ2-1, the V gene TRBV12-3 or TRBV12-4; TRBD1 matches 9 bases. Sequenced input: blood. This TCR was sampled from a human donor in good health. The CDR3 DNA sequence: TGTGCCAGCACTCAGGACAGGGGCTCCTACAATGAGCAGTTCTTC. Amino acids: CASTQDRGSYNEQFF.